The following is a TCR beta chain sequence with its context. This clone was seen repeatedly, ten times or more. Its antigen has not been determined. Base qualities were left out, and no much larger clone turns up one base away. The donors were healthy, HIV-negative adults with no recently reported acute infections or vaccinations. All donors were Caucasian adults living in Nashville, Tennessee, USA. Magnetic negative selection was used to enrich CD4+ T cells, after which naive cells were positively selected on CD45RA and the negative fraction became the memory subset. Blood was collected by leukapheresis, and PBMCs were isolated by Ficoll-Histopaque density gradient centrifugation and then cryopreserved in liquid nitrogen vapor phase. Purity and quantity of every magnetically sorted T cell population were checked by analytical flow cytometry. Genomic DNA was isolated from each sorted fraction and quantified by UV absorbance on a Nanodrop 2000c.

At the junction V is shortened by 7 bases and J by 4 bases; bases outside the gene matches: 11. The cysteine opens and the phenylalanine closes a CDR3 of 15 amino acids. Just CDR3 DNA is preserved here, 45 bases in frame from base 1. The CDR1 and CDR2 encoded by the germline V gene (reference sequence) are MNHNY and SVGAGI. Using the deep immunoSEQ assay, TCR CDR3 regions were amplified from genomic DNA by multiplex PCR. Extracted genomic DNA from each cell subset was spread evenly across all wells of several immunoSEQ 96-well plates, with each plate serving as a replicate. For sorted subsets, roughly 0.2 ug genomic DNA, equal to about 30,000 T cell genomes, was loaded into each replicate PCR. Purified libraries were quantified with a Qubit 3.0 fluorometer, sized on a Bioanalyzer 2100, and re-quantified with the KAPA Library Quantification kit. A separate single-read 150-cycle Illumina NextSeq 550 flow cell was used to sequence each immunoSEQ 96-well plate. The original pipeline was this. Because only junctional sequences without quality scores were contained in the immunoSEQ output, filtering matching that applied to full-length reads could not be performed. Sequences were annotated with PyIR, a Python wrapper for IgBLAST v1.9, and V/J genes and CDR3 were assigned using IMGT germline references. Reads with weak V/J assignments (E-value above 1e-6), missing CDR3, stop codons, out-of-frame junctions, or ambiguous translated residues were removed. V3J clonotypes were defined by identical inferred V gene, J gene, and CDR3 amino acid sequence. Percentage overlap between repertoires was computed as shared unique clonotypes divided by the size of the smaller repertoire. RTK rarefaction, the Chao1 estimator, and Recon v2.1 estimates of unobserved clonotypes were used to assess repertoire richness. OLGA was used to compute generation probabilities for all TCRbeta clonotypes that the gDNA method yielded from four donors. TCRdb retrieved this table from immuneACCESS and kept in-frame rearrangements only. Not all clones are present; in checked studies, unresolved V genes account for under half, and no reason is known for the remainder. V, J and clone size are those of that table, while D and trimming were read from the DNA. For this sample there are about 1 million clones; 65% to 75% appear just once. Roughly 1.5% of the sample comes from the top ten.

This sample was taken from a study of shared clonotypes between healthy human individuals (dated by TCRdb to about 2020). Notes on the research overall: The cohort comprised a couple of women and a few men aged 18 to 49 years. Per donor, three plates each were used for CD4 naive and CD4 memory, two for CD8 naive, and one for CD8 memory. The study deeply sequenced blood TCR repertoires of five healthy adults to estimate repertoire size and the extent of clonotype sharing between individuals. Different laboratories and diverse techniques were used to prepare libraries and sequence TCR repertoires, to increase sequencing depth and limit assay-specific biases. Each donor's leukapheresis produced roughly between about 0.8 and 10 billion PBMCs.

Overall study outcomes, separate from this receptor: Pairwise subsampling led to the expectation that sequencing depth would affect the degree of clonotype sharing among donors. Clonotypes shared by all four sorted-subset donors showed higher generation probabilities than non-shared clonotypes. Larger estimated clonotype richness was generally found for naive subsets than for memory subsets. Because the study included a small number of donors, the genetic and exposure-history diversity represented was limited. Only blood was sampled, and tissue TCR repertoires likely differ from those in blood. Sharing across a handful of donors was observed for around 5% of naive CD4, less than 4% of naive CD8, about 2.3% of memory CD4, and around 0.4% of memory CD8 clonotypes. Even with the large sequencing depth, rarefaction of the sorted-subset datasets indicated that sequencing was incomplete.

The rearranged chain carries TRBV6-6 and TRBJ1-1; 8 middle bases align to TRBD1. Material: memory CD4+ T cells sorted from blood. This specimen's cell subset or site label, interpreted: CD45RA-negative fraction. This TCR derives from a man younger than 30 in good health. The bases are TGTGCCAGCATCAGAAAACAGGGGGAGTCCACTGAAGCTTTCTTT. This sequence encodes CASIRKQGESTEAFF.